This TCR beta chain emerged from a study of identifying expanded T cells in peripheral blood. Collection occurred without any documented infections or immune events in donors. Overall study findings and caveats: Variance in clone template counts between approximately two-week samples significantly increased with total template count across all healthy donors.

The V gene's germline CDR1 is GTSNPN and CDR2 SVGIG (reference sequence). The CDR3 sequence is 17 residues long. The ends were cut back, 0 bases at V and 0 bases at J, with 17 bases in the middle. Libraries were prepared by immunoSEQ multiplex PCR; TCRdb keeps only in-frame clonotypes and omits some of them. Found here are 100,000 to 150,000 clones, less than 90% of them singletons; the top ten hold 7% to 10%. Concerning this clone: Its cognate antigen is unknown.

This clonotype was obtained from a person aged 18 to 70 in good health. V usage is TRBV30 and J usage is TRBJ1-2, with D possibly TRBD1 on 5 matching bases. Sequencing was done on a sample of blood. CDR3: CAWSVQGWGSANYGYTF. In DNA form, the CDR3 reads TGTGCCTGGAGTGTACAAGGTTGGGGGTCTGCTAACTATGGCTACACCTTC.